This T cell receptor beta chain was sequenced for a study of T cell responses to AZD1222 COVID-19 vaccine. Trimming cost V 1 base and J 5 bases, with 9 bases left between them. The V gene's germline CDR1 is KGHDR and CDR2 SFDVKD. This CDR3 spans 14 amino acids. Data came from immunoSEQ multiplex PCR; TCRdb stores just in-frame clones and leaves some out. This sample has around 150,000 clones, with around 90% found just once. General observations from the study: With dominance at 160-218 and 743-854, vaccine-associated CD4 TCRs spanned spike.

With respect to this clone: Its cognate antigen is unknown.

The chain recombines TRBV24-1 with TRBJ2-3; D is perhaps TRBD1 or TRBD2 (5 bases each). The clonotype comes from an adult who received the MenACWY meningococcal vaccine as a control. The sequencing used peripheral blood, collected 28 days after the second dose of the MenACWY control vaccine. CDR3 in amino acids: CATSDFRGIDTQYF. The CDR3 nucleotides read TGTGCCACCAGTGATTTCCGGGGCATAGATACGCAGTATTTT.